The sequence of this TCR beta chain was determined in a study of a mutant IDH1 vaccine in newly diagnosed glioma. Study results and caveats: Apparently, pseudoprogression bore no relation to changes among the top peripheral T cell clonotypes.

With respect to this clone: Its antigen is unidentified.

Germline values: CDR1 MNHNS, CDR2 SASEGT. V shed 8 bases, J shed 2 bases, and the junction held 4 bases outside the gene matches. This CDR3 comprises 13 residues. Stated time point: week 11, during vaccination. A 20-mer mutant IDH1 peptide at 300 ug was injected subcutaneously with topical imiquimod. Profiling relied on immunoSEQ multiplex PCR, and the TCRdb table lists in-frame clones only, not all of them. The sample holds about 130,000 clones, roughly 78% seen once. The sequenced sample was PBMCs, obtained from a glioma patient whose treatment included an IDH1 peptide vaccine. The sequence was obtained from a man between 35 and 55 years old with glioma. The chain carries TRBV6-1 and TRBJ2-3, with 7 bases aligning to TRBD1. CDR3 sequence: CASQGDFTDTQYF. The CDR3 DNA reads as TGTGCCAGCCAGGGGGATTTCACAGATACGCAGTATTTT.